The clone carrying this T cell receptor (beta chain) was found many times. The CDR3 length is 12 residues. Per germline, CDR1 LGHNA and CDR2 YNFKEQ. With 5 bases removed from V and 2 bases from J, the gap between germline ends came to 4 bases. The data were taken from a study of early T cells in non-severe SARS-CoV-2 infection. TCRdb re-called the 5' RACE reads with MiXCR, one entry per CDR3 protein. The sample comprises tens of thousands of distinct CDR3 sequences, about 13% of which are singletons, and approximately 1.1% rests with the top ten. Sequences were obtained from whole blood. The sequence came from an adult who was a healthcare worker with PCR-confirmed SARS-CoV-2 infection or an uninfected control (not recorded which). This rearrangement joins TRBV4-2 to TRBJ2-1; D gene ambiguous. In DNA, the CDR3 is TGTGCCAGCAGCTATACCTACAATGAGCAGTTCTTC. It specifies CASSYTYNEQFF.